The 14 T cell receptor beta chains in this list originate from one sample, sequenced in a study of cytomegalovirus exposure and HLA in healthy donors. PCR amplification relied on 60 Vbeta primers (plus 13 Jbeta primers). Generated by immunoSEQ multiplex PCR, the TCRdb table keeps only in-frame clones and is missing some. Here the sample spans roughly 93,000 clones, around 80% being singletons. Input material: PBMCs. The receptors derive from a man aged 18 to 30 in good health and CMV-seropositive.

This clone was seen a single time. This chain joins TRBV6-4 and TRBJ2-1; TRBD2 might be the D (5 bases). CDR3 size: 13 residues. Trimming left V 0 bases short and J 12 bases short, with 12 bases between. Germline V lookup: CDR1 MRHNA, CDR2 SNTAGT. Here the CDR3 DNA reads TGTGCCAGCAGTGACTCGGCAGGCCGGGGGCAGTTCTTC. It translates to CASSDSAGRGQFF.

This chain uses TRBV18 with TRBJ1-5; D ambiguous. Trimming took off 3 bases at V and 6 bases at J, with 15 bases between the two ends. This CDR3 comprises 15 residues. Per germline, CDR1 KGHSH and CDR2 LQKENI. The CDR3 loop is CASSPRFEGSQPQHF. CDR3 sequence (DNA): TGTGCCAGCTCACCGAGGTTTGAAGGGAGTCAGCCCCAGCATTTT.

This chain uses TRBV4-2 with TRBJ1-1; D gene uncertain. Germline loops: CDR1 LGHNA, CDR2 YNFKEQ. This CDR3 spans 13 amino acids. V gave up 3 bases and J gave up 1 base, with 6 bases separating them. The CDR3 here is CASSQNRNTEAFF. The CDR3 nucleotides read TGTGCCAGCAGCCAGAACAGGAACACTGAAGCTTTCTTT.

The chain has TRBV19 and TRBJ1-6; D may be TRBD1 (5 bases). V was shortened by 2 bases and J by 8 bases, with 10 bases between the two germline ends. Germline V gene data show CDR1 as LNHDA and CDR2 as SQIVND (reference sequence). This CDR3 comprises 14 residues. The CDR3: CASSIIGAYSPLHF. CDR3 DNA sequence: TGTGCCAGTAGTATAATAGGGGCCTATTCACCCCTCCACTTT. Together with reference TRBV19 and TRBJ1-6, the CDR3 gives the full variable domain: DGGITQSPKYLFRKEGQNVTLSCEQNLNHDAMYWYRQDPGQGLRLIYYSQIVNDFQKGDIAEGYSVSREKKESFPLTVTSAQKNPTAFYLCASSIIGAYSPLHFGNGTRLTVT.

The chain is built from TRBV25-1 and TRBJ2-7; 7 positions match TRBD1. There are 15 residues in the CDR3. After removal of 5 bases from V and 3 bases from J, the junction contained 10 bases not matched to a gene. From germline, CDR1 is MGHDK and CDR2 SYGVNS. CDR3 sequence reads: CASSTTHRGFYEQYF. The CDR3 region has the DNA TGTGCCAGCAGTACCACTCACAGGGGTTTCTACGAGCAGTACTTC.

This chain connects TRBV30 to TRBJ2-1; TRBD2 might be the D (7 bases). There are 16 residues in the CDR3. CDR1 GTSNPN and CDR2 SVGIG come from the germline V gene (reference sequence). V dropped 3 bases and J dropped 1 base, with 16 bases sitting between them. The CDR3 DNA sequence: TGTGCCTGGAGAAAAGGGGGGGGGAGGTCCTACAATGAGCAGTTCTTC. Translation: CAWRKGGGRSYNEQFF. The full variable domain, rest sourced from reference TRBV30 and TRBJ2-1, is SQTIHQWPATLVQPVGSPLSLECTVEGTSNPNLYWYRQAAGRGLQLLFYSVGIGQISSEVPQNLSASRPQDRQFILSSKKLLLSDSGFYLCAWRKGGGRSYNEQFFGPGTRLTVL.

This clone showed up just a few times. The V gene is TRBV28, the J gene TRBJ1-2; 8 bases map to TRBD1. V lost 10 bases to trimming and J lost 1 base; unmatched junction nucleotides: 17. There are 17 residues in the CDR3. The germline V gene has CDR1 MDHEN and CDR2 SYDVKM. The CDR3 region has the DNA TGTGCCACCAAAAACCCCCAGGGGGCTGGATATAACTATGGCTACACCTTC. It specifies CATKNPQGAGYNYGYTF.

This chain joins TRBV2 and TRBJ2-7; TRBD1 aligns across 8 bases. The CDR3 has 12 amino acids. J was trimmed by 2 bases and V by 10 bases; bases with no gene match: 4. Germline assignment: CDR1 SNHLY and CDR2 FYNNEI. CDR3 sequence (DNA): TGTGCCACAGGACAGGGAGCCTACGAGCAGTACTTC. Translated: CATGQGAYEQYF.

The chain has TRBV6-5 and TRBJ1-3; unclear D gene. V dropped 0 bases and J dropped 5 bases, with 8 bases sitting between them. The CDR3 extends over 14 amino acids. Germline V lookup: CDR1 MNHEY, CDR2 SVGAGI. This chain's CDR3 is CASSYSSGRNTIYF. The CDR3 nucleotides read TGTGCCAGCAGTTACTCGAGTGGTCGAAACACCATATATTTT.

The sample holds a few counts of this clone. The CDR3 nucleotides read TGTGCCAGCACCTGGGGGGGGACCCAGTACTTC. It encodes CASTWGGTQYF. The chain recombines TRBV5-6 with TRBJ2-5; 7 bases align to TRBD2. CDR1 is SGHDT, CDR2 YYEEEE, per germline. The CDR3 spans 11 residues. After removal of 6 bases from V and 7 bases from J, the junction contained 3 bases not matched to a gene.

The chain is built from TRBV7-9 and TRBJ1-1, with D uncertain. The CDR3 runs 18 residues. CDR1 SEHNR and CDR2 FQNEAQ come from the germline V gene (reference sequence). V lost 0 bases, J lost 0 bases, and 17 bases lay in between. The CDR3 nucleotides are TGTGCCAGCAGCTTAGCAGGTCGATCCAGGTTCATGAACACTGAAGCTTTCTTT. Translating it yields CASSLAGRSRFMNTEAFF.

For the CDR3, the DNA is TGTGCCAGATCTGACAGGGAAGGCGGCTACACCTTC. This codes for CARSDREGGYTF. The genes are TRBV6-4 and TRBJ1-2, with 7 bases that match TRBD1. The V gene end was trimmed by 9 bases and the J gene end by 8 bases; junction bases not matched to a gene: 9. This CDR3 has 12 residues. CDR1 MRHNA and CDR2 SNTAGT come from the germline V gene.

The genes are TRBV14 and TRBJ2-5; 12 bases are a match to TRBD2. V lost 4 bases and J lost 1; bases outside the gene matches: 10. CDR1 and CDR2 from the germline V gene are SGHDN and FVKESK. The CDR3 extends over 18 amino acids. The CDR3 protein is CASSLLTGGLAGQETQYF. DNA for the CDR3: TGTGCCAGCAGCCTACTAACTGGGGGACTAGCGGGCCAAGAGACCCAGTACTTC.

The chain links TRBV2 to TRBJ1-6, with D maybe TRBD1 (5 bases). This CDR3 region has 15 residues. The V gene's germline CDR1 is SNHLY and CDR2 FYNNEI. The V end lost 6 bases, the J end lost 1 base, and 10 bases lay between the germline ends. The chain's CDR3 is CASRAQGSYNSPLHF. CDR3 DNA sequence: TGTGCCAGCAGGGCCCAGGGTTCCTATAATTCACCCCTCCACTTT.